This record looks at one T cell receptor beta chain sequence and its context. Its target is not known. TCRdb keeps only in-frame clones here, not all; method: immunoSEQ multiplex PCR. The table lists about 33,000 clones, approximately 75% of them singletons. V was trimmed by 0 bases and J by 7 bases, leaving 13 bases between them. The germline V gene encodes CDR1 LGHNA and CDR2 YSLEER. This CDR3 comprises 15 residues. The sample comes from a study of radiotherapy plus CTLA-4 blockade in lung cancer. The overall study: Patients showed objective responses in 15% to 20% of cases, and disease control was achieved by 31%. Overall study findings and caveats: Tumor-derived TCR clones expanded in blood after radiotherapy plus ipilimumab.

CTLA-4 blockade with ipilimumab, together with focal radiation, was given to patients with chemo-refractory metastatic non-small-cell lung cancer. The starting material was peripheral blood, obtained from a patient treated with radiotherapy plus ipilimumab. This TCR was recovered from a human donor with non-small cell lung cancer that progressed on radiotherapy plus ipilimumab. The chain combines TRBV4-3 with TRBJ1-5, with D possibly being TRBD1 (6 bases). The CDR3 reads CASSQEGGRGQPQHF. CDR3 sequence (DNA): TGCGCCAGCAGCCAAGAAGGAGGCAGGGGACAGCCCCAGCATTTT.